The rows below give T cell receptor beta chains drawn from one sample of a study of T cell responses to AZD1222 COVID-19 vaccine. Assay used: immunoSEQ multiplex PCR; TCRdb lists only in-frame clones, some missing. The repertoire has 100,000 to 150,000 clones, around 93% of them found once; the top ten carry 4% to 6%. The sequencing here drew on peripheral blood, taken 28 days after the second AZD1222 dose. The receptors stem from an adult who received the AZD1222 COVID-19 vaccine. Both conserved end residues are part of each CDR3. The D gene is left open where the match is weak.

d_call: -
j_call: TRBJ1-5
v_call: TRBV5-1
cdr3_aa: CASSPDLGANQPQHF

d_call: TRBD2
j_call: TRBJ2-2
v_call: TRBV4-2
cdr3_aa: CASSQPTRDYDTGELFF

d_call: TRBD1
j_call: TRBJ1-2
v_call: TRBV25-1
cdr3_aa: CASNTGTGGYTF

d_call: -
j_call: TRBJ2-2
v_call: TRBV7-9
cdr3_aa: CASSFTGVGLGAGELFF

d_call: -
j_call: TRBJ1-1
v_call: TRBV28
cdr3_aa: CASSPTLNTEAFF

d_call: -
j_call: TRBJ1-1
v_call: TRBV6-6
cdr3_aa: CASSYSRGTEAFF

d_call: -
j_call: TRBJ2-5
v_call: TRBV2
cdr3_aa: CASTQGLETQYF

d_call: -
j_call: TRBJ1-1
v_call: TRBV13
cdr3_aa: CASSLEGSRETEAFF

d_call: -
j_call: TRBJ2-7
v_call: TRBV5-8
cdr3_aa: CASSLGELLSYEQYF

d_call: TRBD2
j_call: TRBJ2-7
v_call: TRBV5-6
cdr3_aa: CASSAGTSVDEQYF